Listed here are 2 T cell receptor beta chains from one sample, sequenced in a study of OX40 agonist ivuxolimab in advanced cancers. The data were produced by immunoSEQ multiplex PCR, yet TCRdb's version contains in-frame clones alone and is incomplete. Here the sample spans under 20,000 clones, roughly 91% being singletons. Sequenced here: CD4+ or CD8+ T cells sorted from blood, sampled in a trial of the OX40 agonist ivuxolimab. All receptors derive from an adult with an advanced solid tumor such as melanoma, head and neck, liver or kidney cancer.

The V and J genes are TRBV13 and TRBJ1-2; no firm D call. The length of the CDR3 is 14 residues. Germline CDR1 is PRHDT and CDR2 is FYEKMQ (reference sequence). Trimming removed 6 bases from V and 2 bases from J, with 13 bases in between. The CDR3 DNA follows: TGTGCCAGCAGTGACACCCGGGAAAACTATGGCTACACCTTC. Residues: CASSDTRENYGYTF.

As DNA, the CDR3 is TGTGCCAGCAGCCCCCGCTCCGGGGAGCTGTTTTTT. Encoded protein: CASSPRSGELFF. The rearrangement links TRBV11-3 to TRBJ2-2; unclear D gene. Trimming stripped 5 bases from V and 6 bases from J, with 7 bases between. CDR3 length: 12 residues. The germline CDR1 and CDR2 sequences are SGHNT and YENEEA. Using reference TRBV11-3 and TRBJ2-2 for the parts outside the CDR3, the full variable domain is EAGVVQSPRYKIIEKKQPVAFWCNPISGHNTLYWYLQNLGQGPELLIRYENEEAVDDSQLPKDRFSAERLKGVDSTLKIQPAELGDSAVYLCASSPRSGELFFGEGSRLTVL.